Following are 14 T cell receptor beta chains from one sample sequenced in a study of vaccination and CD4 T cells after COVID-19 (dated by TCRdb to between 2021 and 2022). To prepare the library, PCR was applied. Sequencing relied on an Illumina iSeq 100. DNA from cultured CD4+ T cells was subjected to TCR sequencing with the Oncomine TCR Beta short-read assay at the Johns Hopkins FTIC core. TCRdb redid the processing of the public reads, applying fastp at Q25 and MiXCR, and retained in-frame beta chains. CDR3 protein sequences are deduplicated, and each keeps its most common genes and DNA. This sample gives 5,000 to 6,000 distinct CDR3 sequences in total; roughly 39% of them show up just once. The top ten clones comprise 40% to 55% of the sample. The treatment or condition tag for this specimen amounts to: roughly ten-day PBMC culture with coronavirus spike peptide pools or control peptides (ViraFEST assay). CD4+ T cells from unexposed donors were collected before the COVID-19 pandemic (2011-2018).

Antigen specificity for these receptors is unknown. Input material: CD4+ T cells from blood, cultured in vitro. These receptors were taken from a human donor in good health.

In this sample, this clonotype turned up a few times. V is TRBV21-1 and J is TRBJ1-2. TRBV21-1 is an annotated pseudogene. The CDR3 spans 12 residues. The CDR3 coding sequence is TGTGCCAGCAGCAAAGAAGGGAAAGGCTACACCTTC. Encoded protein: CASSKEGKGYTF.

This clonotype was detected only a few times. The rearrangement links TRBV19 to TRBJ2-3; no clear D. The germline V gene encodes CDR1 LNHDA and CDR2 SQIVND (reference sequence). The CDR3 loop spans 12 amino acids. V was pared by 4 bases and J by 6 bases, with 8 bases between. The CDR3 sequence is CASSTQLDTQYF. The CDR3 region has the DNA TGTGCCAGTAGTACCCAGTTGGATACGCAGTATTTT.

There are a few counts of this clonotype. CDR3 loop: CSARDPPGRYGYTF. CDR3 coding DNA: TGCAGTGCTAGAGACCCCCCAGGAAGATATGGCTACACCTTC. This sequence joins TRBV20-1 and TRBJ1-2; D gene uncertain. CDR3 size: 14 residues. V lost 0 bases and J lost 5, with 13 bases in between. Looked up from germline, CDR1 is DFQATT and CDR2 is SNEGSKA (reference sequence).

The genes are TRBV27 and TRBJ2-7, with D possibly being TRBD1 or TRBD2 (7 bases each). Trimming took off 4 bases at V and 3 bases at J, with 16 bases between the two ends. Germline V gene data show CDR1 as MNHEY and CDR2 as SMNVEV (reference sequence). CDR3 length equals 15 residues. CDR3 bases: TGTGCCAGCAGTTCAGCGGGACAGACTCTCTACGAGCAGTACTTC. Translating it yields CASSSAGQTLYEQYF.

This chain joins TRBV20-1 and TRBJ2-2; TRBD2 matches at 10 bases. V shed 1 base and J 2 bases; nucleotides not matched to a gene: 4. Germline V CDR1 and CDR2: DFQATT, SNEGSKA (reference sequence). The CDR3 has 16 amino acids. CDR3 in amino acids: CSARVPSGGNTGELFF. CDR3 in DNA: TGCAGTGCTAGAGTCCCTAGCGGGGGCAACACCGGGGAGCTGTTTTTT.

Only a few counts were recorded for this clonotype. The chain has TRBV11-2 and TRBJ1-2; D might be TRBD1 (5 bases). The length of the CDR3 is 12 residues. The V gene's germline CDR1 is SGHAT and CDR2 FQNNGV. V was pared by 5 bases and J by 4 bases, with 8 bases between. The CDR3, as DNA: TGTGCCAGCAGCCCAGGGACCTATGGCTACACCTTC. Its translation is CASSPGTYGYTF. Together with reference TRBV11-2 and TRBJ1-2, the CDR3 gives the full variable domain: EAGVAQSPRYKIIEKRQSVAFWCNPISGHATLYWYQQILGQGPKLLIQFQNNGVVDDSQLPKDRFSAERLKGVDSTLKIQPAKLEDSAVYLCASSPGTYGYTFGSGTRLTVV.

This chain links TRBV12-5 with TRBJ2-5; the match to TRBD1 covers 9 bases. The germline CDR1 and CDR2 sequences are LGHNT and FRNRAP. The junction had 6 bases not matched to a gene; V was cut back by 5 bases and J by 5 bases. The CDR3 totals 14 residues. CDR3 protein: CASGPGQGIETQYF. The CDR3 DNA sequence: TGTGCTAGTGGTCCGGGACAGGGAATCGAGACCCAGTACTTC.

This clonotype was counted only a few times. V gene TRBV19 combines with J gene TRBJ2-1; D is ambiguous. Germline V gene sequence: CDR1 LNHDA, CDR2 SQIVND (reference sequence). The CDR3 runs 14 residues. The V end lost 2 bases, the J end lost 9 bases, and 14 bases lay between the germline ends. CDR3 nucleotides: TGTGCCAGTAGTATACTCTCCCGGTCGGGTGAGCAGTTCTTC. Amino acid sequence: CASSILSRSGEQFF.

This clonotype has just a few counts. The rearrangement joins TRBV20-1 to TRBJ1-2; no firm D call. The CDR3 consists of 12 residues. Germline loops: CDR1 DFQATT, CDR2 SNEGSKA (reference sequence). Trimming shortened V by 3 bases and J by 4 bases, and 9 bases separated the two germline ends. The CDR3 region has the DNA TGCAGTGCTAGGAACCAGGTCTATGGCTACACCTTC. The encoded protein is CSARNQVYGYTF.

The V call is TRBV20-1, the J call TRBJ2-1; 12 nucleotides align to TRBD2. Looked up from germline, CDR1 is DFQATT and CDR2 is SNEGSKA (reference sequence). J was trimmed by 0 bases and V by 5 bases; bases with no gene match: 8. The CDR3 consists of 17 residues. CDR3 residues: CSAPRLAGAYSYNEQFF. DNA for the CDR3: TGCAGTGCTCCTCGACTAGCGGGGGCCTACTCCTACAATGAGCAGTTCTTC.

The chain recombines TRBV20-1 with TRBJ2-1, with 11 bases that match TRBD2. The V segment lost 2 bases and the J segment 4 bases; nucleotides outside the gene matches: 4. The CDR3 totals 15 residues. Germline V CDR1 and CDR2: DFQATT, SNEGSKA (reference sequence). The CDR3 region is CSARTTSGSYNEQFF. The CDR3 DNA sequence: TGCAGTGCTAGAACCACTAGCGGGAGTTACAATGAGCAGTTCTTC.

The chain recombines TRBV12-3 or TRBV12-4 with TRBJ2-3; TRBD2 aligns across 7 bases. The CDR3 extends over 14 amino acids. J gave up 2 bases and V 7 bases, and 6 bases lay outside the gene matches. The CDR3 bases are TGTGCCAGCACCCCCGGGACTATCACAGATACGCAGTATTTT. Protein sequence: CASTPGTITDTQYF.

This clonotype was counted only a few times. The chain links TRBV12-2 to TRBJ2-5. TRBV12-2 is listed as a pseudogene. The CDR3 sequence is 15 residues long. The CDR3 here is CASRFNMRRRETQYF. DNA of the CDR3: TGTGCAAGTCGCTTTAATATGAGGAGAAGGGAGACCCAGTACTTC.

The chain has TRBV25-1 and TRBJ1-1, with D perhaps matching TRBD1 (5 bases). The V gene's germline CDR1 is MGHDK and CDR2 SYGVNS. The CDR3 contains 13 residues. V gave up 1 base and J gave up 3 bases, with 6 bases separating them. As DNA, the CDR3 is TGTGCCAGCAGTGAATTGACAGACACTGAAGCTTTCTTT. Translated: CASSELTDTEAFF.